The 19 T cell receptor beta chains in this list originate from one sample, sequenced in a study of glioma-infiltrating T cells after dendritic cell vaccination. TCRdb keeps only in-frame clones here, not all; method: immunoSEQ multiplex PCR. The sample yields about 90,000 clones, under 90% seen once. The sample consisted of blood, taken before dendritic cell vaccination. These receptors all stem from a human donor with glioblastoma.

This chain connects TRBV2 to TRBJ1-2, with 7 nucleotides matching TRBD1. Trimming at V came to 6 bases and at J to 4 bases, leaving 5 bases not matched to a gene. The CDR3 runs to 13 residues. The germline V gene has CDR1 SNHLY and CDR2 FYNNEI. CDR3 nucleotides: TGTGCCAGCAGCATGACAGGGATCTATGGCTACACCTTC. This translates into CASSMTGIYGYTF. Full variable domain (remainder filled in from reference TRBV2 and TRBJ1-2): EPEVTQTPSHQVTQMGQEVILRCVPISNHLYFYWYRQILGQKVEFLVSFYNNEISEKSEIFDDQFSVERPDGSNFTLKIRSTKLEDSAMYFCASSMTGIYGYTFGSGTRLTVV.

J is TRBJ1-2 and V is TRBV13, with D maybe TRBD1 (5 bases). Deletions cut 3 bases from V and 5 bases from J, with 7 bases between. Germline-derived CDR1 and CDR2 are PRHDT and FYEKMQ (reference sequence). The CDR3 has 12 amino acids. In nucleotides, the CDR3 is TGTGCCAGCAGCTTGGAGGGGTATGGCTACACCTTC. The encoded protein is CASSLEGYGYTF.

This clone was counted once. The J gene is TRBJ1-4, the V gene TRBV2; 9 bases are a match to TRBD1. The CDR3 consists of 14 residues. The V segment lost 7 bases and the J segment 4 bases; nucleotides outside the gene matches: 4. CDR1 is SNHLY, CDR2 FYNNEI, per germline. This CDR3 reads CASNRQGGNEKLFF. The CDR3 DNA follows: TGTGCCAGCAACCGACAGGGGGGTAATGAAAAACTGTTTTTT. Supplemented by reference TRBV2 and TRBJ1-4, the full variable domain reads EPEVTQTPSHQVTQMGQEVILRCVPISNHLYFYWYRQILGQKVEFLVSFYNNEISEKSEIFDDQFSVERPDGSNFTLKIRSTKLEDSAMYFCASNRQGGNEKLFFGSGTQLSVL.

The V gene is TRBV7-9, the J gene TRBJ2-7; D is undetermined. Trimming left V 1 base short and J 3 bases short, with 10 bases between. The germline V gene encodes CDR1 SEHNR and CDR2 FQNEAQ (reference sequence). The CDR3 runs to 14 residues. CDR3 sequence reads: CASSLGISGYEQYF. The DNA for the CDR3 is TGTGCCAGCAGCTTAGGGATTTCAGGCTACGAGCAGTACTTC.

The chain combines TRBV5-1 with TRBJ2-3; D may be TRBD2 (5 bases). The CDR3 consists of 14 residues. Germline loops: CDR1 SGHRS, CDR2 YFSETQ. Trimming took 6 bases from V and 3 from J, leaving 14 bases between them. CDR3 region: CASKLGSETDTQYF. The DNA of the CDR3 is TGCGCCAGCAAACTTGGTAGCGAGACAGATACGCAGTATTTT.

The rearrangement joins TRBV19 to TRBJ1-1, with a tentative D call TRBD1 (5 bases). Trimming shortened V by 1 base and J by 4 bases, and 7 bases separated the two germline ends. The CDR3 has 13 residues. Germline V gives CDR1 LNHDA, CDR2 SQIVND (reference sequence). The CDR3 loop is CASSIAGGTEAFF. DNA of the CDR3: TGTGCCAGTAGTATAGCCGGGGGCACTGAAGCTTTCTTT.

V gene TRBV6-5 combines with J gene TRBJ2-2; the match to TRBD2 covers 8 bases. The CDR3 consists of 14 residues. V lost 6 bases, J lost 4 bases, and 4 bases stayed unmatched. Germline CDR1 MNHEY, CDR2 SVGAGI. CDR3 DNA: TGTGCCAGCAGGAGACTAGCGTTCACCGGGGAGCTGTTTTTT. Amino acids: CASRRLAFTGELFF.

This clone has only one observation. The chain has TRBV7-9 and TRBJ1-2; 9 bases agree with TRBD1. V dropped 3 bases and J dropped 7; count of bases not matched to a gene: 9. This CDR3 region has 15 residues. Germline V lookup: CDR1 SEHNR, CDR2 FQNEAQ (reference sequence). CDR3 DNA sequence: TGTGCCAGCAGCTTTGGGGACAGGGAGCACGCTGGCTACACCTTC. Its translation is CASSFGDREHAGYTF. Complete variable domain (other parts from reference TRBV7-9 and TRBJ1-2): DTGVSQNPRHKITKRGQNVTFRCDPISEHNRLYWYRQTLGQGPEFLTYFQNEAQLEKSRLLSDRFSAERPKGSFSTLEIQRTEQGDSAMYLCASSFGDREHAGYTFGSGTRLTVV.

The rearrangement links TRBV7-3 to TRBJ2-7; TRBD2 matches at 13 bases. Germline V CDR1 and CDR2: SGHTA, FQGTGA. The ends lost 5 bases at V and 3 bases at J; junction bases unmatched: 4. This CDR3 spans 15 amino acids. As DNA, the CDR3 is TGTGCCAGCAGCCGGGGACTAGCGGGACTCTACGAGCAGTACTTC. Translation gives CASSRGLAGLYEQYF.

This sequence joins TRBV5-1 and TRBJ2-7; weak D call: TRBD1 (6 bases). Germline loops: CDR1 SGHRS, CDR2 YFSETQ. V dropped 1 base and J dropped 2 bases, with 10 bases sitting between them. The CDR3 extends over 14 amino acids. CDR3 residues: CASSLSGHPYEQYF. CDR3 nucleotides: TGCGCCAGCAGCTTGTCGGGACATCCCTACGAGCAGTACTTC.

The V and J genes are TRBV18 and TRBJ1-1; 8 bases align to TRBD1. The V gene's germline CDR1 is KGHSH and CDR2 LQKENI. The V and J ends lost 2 bases and 5 bases, in that order; junction bases with no gene match: 10. CDR3 length equals 16 residues. The CDR3 protein is CASSPIGAGGATEAFF. The CDR3 nucleotides read TGTGCCAGCTCACCAATTGGGGCAGGGGGCGCGACTGAAGCTTTCTTT.

The rearrangement uses TRBV5-6 and TRBJ1-4; 9 bases are shared with TRBD1. J gave up 1 base and V 4 bases, and 2 bases lay outside the gene matches. The CDR3 consists of 15 residues. Germline V gene data show CDR1 as SGHDT and CDR2 as YYEEEE. This CDR3 reads CASSGQGRTNEKLFF. CDR3 nucleotides: TGTGCCAGCAGCGGACAGGGGAGAACTAATGAAAAACTGTTTTTT.

V usage is TRBV23-1 and J usage is TRBJ1-1; D may be TRBD1 (6 bases). TRBV23-1 qualifies as an ORF whose function is uncertain. V lost 0 bases and J 6 bases, leaving 17 bases between the germline ends. The CDR3 is 16 amino acids. The CDR3 DNA follows: TGCGCCAGCAGTCAATCGGGCACGGGGGGGGCGGCTGAAGCTTTCTTT. It is translated as CASSQSGTGGAAEAFF.

The chain recombines TRBV10-1 with TRBJ2-1; no clear D gene. The CDR3 spans 16 residues. V lost 0 bases, J lost 3 bases, and 12 bases lay in between. Germline V lookup: CDR1 WNHNN, CDR2 SYGVQD (reference sequence). The CDR3 DNA follows: TGCGCCAGCAGTGAGTCGACTGTACAACTCTACAATGAGCAGTTCTTC. This codes for CASSESTVQLYNEQFF.

This chain joins TRBV6-5 and TRBJ2-7; unclear D gene. The V gene's germline CDR1 is MNHEY and CDR2 SVGAGI. The V end was cut by 0 bases, the J end by 5 bases, with 11 bases between. This CDR3 spans 14 amino acids. CDR3 bases: TGTGCCAGCAGTTACTCGAAACAGCACCACGAGCAGTACTTC. Translation gives CASSYSKQHHEQYF.

The chain uses TRBV4-2 and TRBJ2-1, with 8 bases matching TRBD2. The junction had 11 bases not matched to a gene; V was cut back by 1 base and J by 9 bases. The CDR3 runs to 16 residues. Germline V lookup: CDR1 LGHNA, CDR2 YNFKEQ. CDR3 DNA sequence: TGTGCCAGCAGCCAAGCCCAGCGGGAGTTTGGGAGTGAGCAGTTCTTC. Translation: CASSQAQREFGSEQFF.

The V call is TRBV29-1, the J call TRBJ1-2; TRBD1 matches at 8 bases. Trimming at V came to 6 bases and at J to 8 bases, leaving 11 bases not matched to a gene. The V gene's germline CDR1 is SQVTM and CDR2 ANQGSEA. The CDR3 contains 13 residues. CDR3 nucleotides: TGCAGCGTACAGCAGGGGGCGCCGCGGGGCTACACCTTC. It specifies CSVQQGAPRGYTF.

The CDR3 nucleotides read TGTGCCAGCAGCTTTTTAGCGGGGTTTGGGAATGAGCAGTTCTTC. Its translation is CASSFLAGFGNEQFF. The rearrangement links TRBV7-9 to TRBJ2-1; 8 positions match TRBD2. The CDR3 sequence is 15 residues long. V lost 3 bases, J lost 7 bases, and 8 bases stayed unmatched. The germline V gene has CDR1 SEHNR and CDR2 FQNEAQ (reference sequence). The whole variable domain, remainder taken from reference TRBV7-9 and TRBJ2-1, is DTGVSQNPRHKITKRGQNVTFRCDPISEHNRLYWYRQTLGQGPEFLTYFQNEAQLEKSRLLSDRFSAERPKGSFSTLEIQRTEQGDSAMYLCASSFLAGFGNEQFFGPGTRLTVL.

This clone was seen a single time. The chain couples TRBV2 to TRBJ2-5; D ambiguous. Germline CDR1 is SNHLY and CDR2 is FYNNEI. The CDR3 has 14 residues. The V gene lost 4 bases and the J gene lost 3 bases, with 12 bases spanning the gap. The CDR3 loop reads CASSGSLGEETQYF. CDR3 coding DNA: TGTGCCAGCAGTGGAAGTCTAGGAGAAGAGACCCAGTACTTC.